This T cell receptor beta chain came from a study of T cells in Graves' hyperthyroidism and ophthalmopathy. Regarding the study as a whole: A model of 13 V-J features distinguished ophthalmopathy from stable hyperthyroidism. Before onset, by a median of around six months, the model predicted ophthalmopathy.

A few counts support this clonotype. The antigen is unknown. In the ophthalmopathy cohort, Clinical Activity Score was at least 3, NOSPECS grade at least 4, and duration under 3 months. RNA transcripts served as the template for amplifying TCR beta CDR3 regions. HTBI primers were the set used in a first-round RT-PCR of the TCR CDR3. Via MiXCR, TCRdb re-called the multiplex PCR reads, giving one row per CDR3 protein. The table includes 300,000 to 450,000 distinct CDR3 sequences, approximately 17% detected once. The CDR3 runs 15 residues. CDR1 is SGHTA and CDR2 is FQGTGA in the germline V gene. J lost 8 bases, V lost 2 bases, and 7 bases had no gene match.

The specimen sequenced was blood. This clonotype was obtained from a man aged 18 to 30 with Graves' ophthalmopathy. The rearrangement uses TRBV7-3 and TRBJ2-3; 10 nucleotides line up with TRBD1. CDR3 in DNA: TGTGCCAGCAGCTTAGGGACAGGGGCCCGAGGTACGCAGTATTTT. This gives the protein CASSLGTGARGTQYF.